Listed below are T cell receptor beta chains from one sample, sequenced in a study of blood T cells in healthy people across ages. Each CDR3 protein gets one entry after TCRdb re-called the 5' RACE reads with MiXCR. The sample lists about 620,000 distinct CDR3 sequences; more than 20% were seen once. Sequences were obtained from blood. Receptors originate from a man in his 70s in good health. Each CDR3 is given with its conserved first and last residue.

j_call v_call cdr3_aa
TRBJ2-5 TRBV29-1 CSVDRRRGETQYF
TRBJ2-4 TRBV11-2 CASSSTGLNIQYF
TRBJ2-2 TRBV2 CASRGTSGTGELFF
. TRBV12-3/TRBV12-4 CASSSVAPKQYF
TRBJ2-2 TRBV10-3 CAISGQNYTGELFF
TRBJ1-1 TRBV7-6 CASKRTPTTEAFF
TRBJ2-1 TRBV6-2/TRBV6-3 CASTSASASYNEQFF
TRBJ1-4 TRBV12-3/TRBV12-4 CASSDGTKLFF
TRBJ2-1 TRBV9 CASSPSLYGAEFNEQFF
TRBJ1-1 TRBV7-2 CASAPDRSNTEAFF
TRBJ1-3 TRBV9 CASSAQTTGPGNTIYF
TRBJ2-5 TRBV28 CASGTGGTWETQYF
TRBJ2-3 TRBV6-5 CASSFQGFSTDTQYF
TRBJ1-2 TRBV5-5 CASSLAVIVSNYGYTF
TRBJ2-1 TRBV29-1 CSVLRLAGMQFF
. TRBV5-1 CASSGLAGGETEQFF
TRBJ2-6 TRBV7-2 CASSKPGRSSGANVLTF
TRBJ2-3 TRBV9 CASSSVSGRADTQYF
TRBJ2-7 TRBV27 CASSTGGPSYEQYF
TRBJ1-2 TRBV29-1 CSVDTPENYGYTF
TRBJ1-1 TRBV6-2/TRBV6-3 CASRPRSRDRGLDTEAFF